Presented here are 23 T cell receptor beta chains from one specimen sequenced in a study of shared clonotypes between healthy human individuals. Clones were sequenced by immunoSEQ multiplex PCR, and TCRdb holds only the in-frame ones, with some missing. The sample has 2 million to 3 million clones, roughly 92% seen once; the top ten hold under 0.15%. The specimen was naive CD4+ T cells sorted from blood. As for subset: CD45RA+ positively selected. The receptors originated from a man between 18 and 29 years old in good health.

This clone occurred once. The chain combines TRBV19 with TRBJ2-3; D gene uncertain. V was trimmed by 5 bases and J by 11 bases, leaving 17 bases between them. Germline lookup yields CDR1 LNHDA and CDR2 SQIVND (reference sequence). The CDR3 length is 13 residues. The CDR3 DNA reads as TGTGCCAGTAGTCTCACGGCCCCCTCCGGGCAGTATTTT. Amino acids: CASSLTAPSGQYF.

The rearrangement joins TRBV27 to TRBJ1-1; maybe TRBD1 (6 bases). Germline V gene lookup returns CDR1 MNHEY and CDR2 SMNVEV (reference sequence). V was trimmed by 4 bases and J by 3 bases, leaving 15 bases between them. The CDR3 extends over 15 amino acids. CDR3 residues: CASSSGGGDYTEAFF. CDR3 in DNA: TGTGCCAGCAGTTCGGGCGGGGGCGATTACACTGAAGCTTTCTTT.

This clone showed up just a few times. V and J are TRBV29-1 and TRBJ2-1, with 14 positions matching TRBD2. The germline V gene has CDR1 SQVTM and CDR2 ANQGSEA. The CDR3 sequence is 17 residues long. V was pared by 5 bases and J by 4 bases, with 10 bases of the junction left unmatched. For the CDR3, the DNA is TGCAGCGTTCCGGGACTAGCGGGAGAACGCTGGTACAATGAGCAGTTCTTC. It yields the protein CSVPGLAGERWYNEQFF.

The chain is built from TRBV15 and TRBJ2-7; perhaps TRBD1 as D (5 bases). This CDR3 is 15 amino acids long. CDR1 and CDR2 from the germline V gene are LNHNV and YYDKDF (reference sequence). Trimming stripped 0 bases from V and 2 bases from J, with 11 bases between. CDR3 coding DNA: TGTGCCACCAGCAGAGACCTACAGGTAACCTACGAGCAGTACTTC. Encoded protein: CATSRDLQVTYEQYF.

This clone has more than one count but fewer than ten. V gene TRBV27 combines with J gene TRBJ1-6; 7 nucleotides match TRBD1. This CDR3 has 15 residues. CDR1 and CDR2 (germline): MNHEY, SMNVEV (reference sequence). The trim removed 0 bases at V and 6 bases at J, leaving 2 bases unmatched. CDR3 in amino acids: CASSLSNRGNSPLHF. CDR3 nucleotide sequence: TGTGCCAGCAGTTTATCGAACAGGGGTAATTCACCCCTCCACTTT.

The chain combines TRBV5-1 with TRBJ2-3; 13 nucleotides match TRBD2. Trimming removed 4 bases from V and 5 bases from J; junction bases left unmatched: 7. This CDR3 comprises 16 residues. Germline V CDR1 and CDR2: SGHRS, YFSETQ. The CDR3 nucleotides are TGCGCCAGCAGCACCGGACTAGCGGGAGTAGTAGATACGCAGTATTTT. It is translated as CASSTGLAGVVDTQYF.

A single count supports this clone. The rearrangement links TRBV5-1 to TRBJ2-1, with D tentatively TRBD1 or TRBD2 (5 bases each). Germline CDR1 reads SGHRS; CDR2 reads YFSETQ. Trimming removed 0 bases from V and 5 bases from J, with 15 bases in between. This CDR3 comprises 16 residues. The CDR3 nucleotides read TGCGCCAGCAGCTTGGCCACCGGGACCACTAACAATGAGCAGTTCTTC. This sequence encodes CASSLATGTTNNEQFF.

This rearrangement joins TRBV7-2 to TRBJ2-1; unclear D gene. The CDR3 covers 16 residues. The ends were cut back, 1 base at V and 0 bases at J, with 10 bases in the middle. The germline V gene encodes CDR1 SGHTA and CDR2 FQGNSA. The CDR3 DNA is TGTGCCAGCAGCTTAGGACCCGCTAGCTCCTACAATGAGCAGTTCTTC. Translated: CASSLGPASSYNEQFF.

V and J are TRBV5-1 and TRBJ2-1, with 8 bases identical to TRBD1. The V gene end was trimmed by 0 bases and the J gene end by 6 bases; junction bases not matched to a gene: 5. CDR1 is SGHRS, CDR2 YFSETQ, per germline. CDR3 size: 15 residues. This CDR3 reads CASSLGDRRGNEQFF. CDR3 nucleotides: TGCGCCAGCAGCTTGGGGGACAGGAGGGGCAATGAGCAGTTCTTC.

The chain recombines TRBV28 with TRBJ2-3; a weak D match, TRBD2 (5 bases). From germline, CDR1 is MDHEN and CDR2 SYDVKM. The CDR3 loop spans 17 amino acids. Between the trimmed V and J ends, which lost 3 bases and 0 bases, there was a span of 16 bases. The CDR3 is CASSFQQPGYSTDTQYF. The CDR3 DNA reads TGTGCCAGCAGTTTCCAGCAACCGGGATATAGCACAGATACGCAGTATTTT.

The chain joins TRBV14 to TRBJ1-1; 12 positions agree with TRBD1. Germline loops: CDR1 SGHDN, CDR2 FVKESK. This CDR3 comprises 16 residues. V gave up 4 bases and J gave up 1 base; unmatched junction bases: 4. CDR3: CASSLGTGGPNTEAFF. CDR3 sequence (DNA): TGTGCCAGCAGCCTAGGGACAGGGGGCCCGAACACTGAAGCTTTCTTT.

This clone was found a few times. V gene TRBV6-1 combines with J gene TRBJ1-5; TRBD1 agrees at 8 bases. The V and J ends lost 6 bases and 7 bases, in that order; junction bases with no gene match: 8. The CDR3 runs to 14 residues. In germline, CDR1 is MNHNS, CDR2 SASEGT. This CDR3 is CASSGGTGWQPQHF. DNA for the CDR3: TGTGCCAGCAGCGGGGGGACAGGCTGGCAGCCCCAGCATTTT.

This clone was counted a single time. The chain uses TRBV5-1 and TRBJ2-1; 12 bases map to TRBD1. V shed 5 bases, J shed 6 bases, and the junction held 9 bases outside the gene matches. CDR3 length: 16 residues. Germline values: CDR1 SGHRS, CDR2 YFSETQ. CDR3 loop: CASSPTGTGGRNEQFF. DNA for the CDR3: TGCGCCAGCAGTCCTACCGGGACAGGGGGCCGCAATGAGCAGTTCTTC.

The V gene is TRBV11-2, the J gene TRBJ1-2; D gene ambiguous. V lost 1 base and J lost 4, with 10 bases in between. This CDR3 region has 14 residues. Germline lookup yields CDR1 SGHAT and CDR2 FQNNGV. The CDR3 DNA sequence: TGTGCCAGCAGCTTAGGTGAAGGCCCCTATGGCTACACCTTC. This gives the protein CASSLGEGPYGYTF.

The chain employs TRBV5-8 and TRBJ2-7, with D perhaps matching TRBD1 or TRBD2 (5 bases each). This CDR3 has 13 amino acids. Germline V gives CDR1 SGHTS, CDR2 YDEGEE. V was clipped by 3 bases and J by 1 base, with 8 bases between them. In nucleotides, the CDR3 is TGTGCCAGCAGCTGGGACCCGTCCTACGAGCAGTACTTC. It translates to CASSWDPSYEQYF. Full variable domain (missing parts from reference TRBV5-8 and TRBJ2-7): EAGVTQSPTHLIKTRGQQATLRCSPISGHTSVYWYQQALGLGLQFLLWYDEGEERNRGNFPPRFSGRQFPNYSSELNVNALELEDSALYLCASSWDPSYEQYFGPGTRLTVT.

This rearrangement joins TRBV15 to TRBJ1-5; D might be TRBD1 (5 bases). Germline assignment: CDR1 LNHNV and CDR2 YYDKDF (reference sequence). The length of the CDR3 is 17 residues. Trimming cost V 0 bases and J 1 base, with 13 bases left between them. The chain's CDR3 is CATSRDLVGTSNQPQHF. The CDR3 nucleotides are TGTGCCACCAGCAGAGATTTGGTAGGGACGAGCAATCAGCCCCAGCATTTT.

The chain uses TRBV10-1 and TRBJ2-3, with TRBD2 identical over 15 bases. The junction had 3 bases not matched to a gene; V was cut back by 3 bases and J by 5 bases. The CDR3 totals 16 residues. In germline, CDR1 is WNHNN, CDR2 SYGVQD (reference sequence). CDR3 amino acids: CASSDRTSGGGDTQYF. The CDR3 DNA sequence: TGCGCCAGCAGTGATCGGACTAGCGGGGGGGGAGATACGCAGTATTTT.

This clone was seen a handful of times. The same CDR3 arises from other DNA sequences in this sample as well. The V gene is TRBV6-6, the J gene TRBJ1-1; D remains unclear. Trimming pared 2 bases from V and 1 base from J, leaving 5 bases between. The CDR3 is 13 residues long. The germline gives CDR1 MNHNY, CDR2 SVGAGI (reference sequence). As DNA, the CDR3 is TGTGCCAGCAGTTACCAGGAGAACACTGAAGCTTTCTTT. Translation: CASSYQENTEAFF.

V is TRBV9 and J is TRBJ2-5; D ambiguous. Germline values: CDR1 SGDLS, CDR2 YYNGEE. V gave up 0 bases and J gave up 1 base, with 4 bases separating them. CDR3 length: 13 residues. The CDR3 DNA reads as TGTGCCAGCAGCGTAGACGTCCAAGAGACCCAGTACTTC. Protein product: CASSVDVQETQYF.

Notes on this clone: Within the sample, other DNA sequences also encode this same CDR3. The chain combines TRBV2 with TRBJ1-3; 7 bases match TRBD1. Germline V CDR1 and CDR2: SNHLY, FYNNEI. V dropped 5 bases and J dropped 3; count of bases not matched to a gene: 4. The CDR3 spans 14 residues. The CDR3 bases are TGTGCCAGCAGTACAGGGGCGGGTGGAAACACCATATATTTT. It translates to CASSTGAGGNTIYF.

The V gene is TRBV28, the J gene TRBJ1-5; TRBD1 might be the D (6 bases). This CDR3 has 15 residues. Germline V CDR1 and CDR2: MDHEN, SYDVKM. V dropped 6 bases and J dropped 5 bases, with 17 bases sitting between them. The CDR3 region is CASSLGGGWDQPQHF. CDR3 nucleotides: TGTGCCAGCAGCCTAGGGGGGGGCTGGGATCAGCCCCAGCATTTT.

The chain carries TRBV4-3 and TRBJ1-2, with TRBD1 matching over 8 bases. Germline trimming cut 3 bases from V and 8 bases from J; bases unmatched to any gene: 8. Germline CDR1 and CDR2: LGHNA and YSLEER. This CDR3 has 14 amino acids. This CDR3 reads CASSHGQGSDGYTF. CDR3 nucleotide sequence: TGCGCCAGCAGCCACGGACAGGGCTCTGACGGCTACACCTTC.

The chain is built from TRBV19 and TRBJ1-2; D is undetermined. V lost 3 bases, J lost 1 base, and 6 bases lay in between. This CDR3 comprises 13 residues. CDR1 and CDR2 from the germline V gene are LNHDA and SQIVND (reference sequence). The CDR3 is CASSIVNNYGYTF. The CDR3 nucleotides read TGTGCCAGTAGTATTGTCAATAACTATGGCTACACCTTC. The whole variable domain, filled in from reference TRBV19 and TRBJ1-2, reads DGGITQSPKYLFRKEGQNVTLSCEQNLNHDAMYWYRQDPGQGLRLIYYSQIVNDFQKGDIAEGYSVSREKKESFPLTVTSAQKNPTAFYLCASSIVNNYGYTFGSGTRLTVV.